The 8 T cell receptor beta chains below all came from one sample that was sequenced in a study of cytomegalovirus exposure and HLA in healthy donors. It was with 60 Vbeta and 13 Jbeta primers that the PCR ran. The data were produced by immunoSEQ multiplex PCR, yet TCRdb's version contains in-frame clones alone and is incomplete. This sample has over 65,000 clones, with roughly two thirds found just once. Material: PBMCs. Receptors were obtained from a woman aged 45-65 years in good health and CMV-seropositive.

The chain is built from TRBV6-5 and TRBJ1-2; 8 bases line up with TRBD1. Germline V lookup: CDR1 MNHEY, CDR2 SVGAGI. J gave up 4 bases and V 5 bases, and 9 bases lay outside the gene matches. The CDR3 is 15 amino acids. DNA for the CDR3: TGTGCCAGCAGTCCCCGCCCGGGACAGGTCTATGGCTACACCTTC. Amino acid sequence: CASSPRPGQVYGYTF.

The chain couples TRBV7-8 to TRBJ2-1; TRBD2 matches at 7 bases. Germline CDR1 reads SGHVS; CDR2 reads FQNEAQ. CDR3 length equals 15 residues. Germline trimming cut 5 bases from V and 5 bases from J; bases unmatched to any gene: 9. CDR3 sequence reads: CASSPRTSRNNEQFF. CDR3 bases: TGTGCCAGCAGCCCCAGGACTAGTCGAAACAATGAGCAGTTCTTC.

This clone was picked up a small number of times. The chain couples TRBV2 to TRBJ2-3; maybe TRBD2 (5 bases). V was cut by 5 bases and J by 0 bases, with 15 bases left in between. This CDR3 comprises 16 residues. Germline V gene lookup returns CDR1 SNHLY and CDR2 FYNNEI. The CDR3 protein is CASSRTRRSSTDTQYF. The CDR3 nucleotides read TGTGCCAGCAGTCGGACTCGGAGGTCTAGCACAGATACGCAGTATTTT.

The chain has TRBV28 and TRBJ1-5; D ambiguous. CDR1 is MDHEN and CDR2 is SYDVKM in the germline V gene. V was pared by 3 bases and J by 4 bases, with 13 bases between. The CDR3 sequence is 15 residues long. Here the CDR3 DNA reads TGTGCCAGCAGTTTTGGGCCCACGGGGAATCAGCCCCAGCATTTT. Translation gives CASSFGPTGNQPQHF.

The CDR3 here is CASSRQSSSYNEQFF. The CDR3 DNA reads as TGTGCCAGCAGCCGACAGTCTAGCTCCTACAATGAGCAGTTCTTC. This chain links TRBV11-2 with TRBJ2-1; D perhaps matches TRBD1 (5 bases). CDR1 is SGHAT, CDR2 FQNNGV, per germline. This CDR3 comprises 15 residues. With 5 bases removed from V and 0 bases from J, the gap between germline ends came to 11 bases.

The rearrangement joins TRBV4-1 to TRBJ2-3; 14 positions match TRBD2. With V trimmed by 4 bases and J by 6 bases, 6 bases remained unmatched. Germline values: CDR1 MGHRA, CDR2 YSYEKL. The CDR3 is 16 residues long. The DNA for the CDR3 is TGCGCCAGCAGCCCCCGACTAGCGGGGGGGCTGGATACGCAGTATTTT. Residues: CASSPRLAGGLDTQYF.

This clone was picked up a small number of times. The chain employs TRBV6-6 and TRBJ2-7, with TRBD1 matching over 9 bases. The V gene's germline CDR1 is MNHNY and CDR2 SVGAGI (reference sequence). V dropped 1 base and J dropped 7; count of bases not matched to a gene: 5. This CDR3 is built from 14 residues. The CDR3 protein is CASSYLQGAGEQYV. For the CDR3, the DNA is TGTGCCAGCAGTTACTTACAGGGGGCAGGAGAGCAGTACGTC.

This chain links TRBV5-4 with TRBJ2-2, with D perhaps matching TRBD2 (6 bases). CDR1 SGHNT and CDR2 YYREEE come from the germline V gene (reference sequence). With 4 bases removed from V and 2 bases from J, the gap between germline ends came to 12 bases. There are 15 residues in the CDR3. The CDR3 nucleotides read TGTGCCAGCAGCCCGAGCGGGTATAACACCGGGGAGCTGTTTTTT. This sequence encodes CASSPSGYNTGELFF.